Below are 20 T cell receptor beta chains sequenced from a single sample in a study of response to subunit inactivated influenza vaccine (dated by TCRdb to the late 2010s). Libraries were constructed by RT-PCR. The sequencing machine was an Illumina HiSeq 2500. Through fastp at Q25 and MiXCR, TCRdb rebuilt clones from the public reads, retaining in-frame beta chains. CDR3 protein sequences are deduplicated, and each keeps its most common genes and DNA. This sample is represented by more than 450,000 distinct CDR3 sequences; about 7.6% of them were singletons. The ten largest clones take up 10% to 15% of the sample. The sequences come from PBMCs from blood, collected around 25 months after vaccination. The source is a man in his fifties or sixties who received an inactivated influenza vaccine. Donor details come from another sample of the same person, matched by shared clones.

This chain uses TRBV12-3 or TRBV12-4 with TRBJ2-2, with a weak D call TRBD2 (5 bases). With 5 bases removed from V and 3 bases from J, the gap between germline ends came to 10 bases. CDR3 length equals 14 residues. The CDR3 sequence: CASSVLVDTGELFF. The CDR3 DNA reads as TGTGCCAGCAGTGTACTAGTGGACACCGGGGAGCTGTTTTTT.

The rearrangement uses TRBV5-5 and TRBJ2-3, with D tentatively TRBD2 (6 bases). Per germline, CDR1 SGHKS and CDR2 YYEKEE (reference sequence). The CDR3 runs 16 residues. The V end was cut by 4 bases, the J end by 3 bases, with 18 bases between. Here the CDR3 reads CASSLLGGVGTDTQYF. The DNA of the CDR3 is TGTGCCAGCAGCCTTCTGGGGGGAGTCGGGACAGATACGCAGTATTTT.

Points on this clonotype: At one end the junction does not follow the germline gene, possibly because of a read error. The V gene is TRBV6-1, the J gene TRBJ2-2; weak D call: TRBD2 (5 bases). Germline values: CDR1 MNHNS, CDR2 SASEGT. This CDR3 is built from 13 residues. Here the CDR3 DNA reads TGTGCCAGCCGGGATCCGAACACCAGGGAGCTGTTTTTT. It codes for CASRDPNTRELFF.

This clonotype was seen more than once but under ten times. The chain uses TRBV4-1 and TRBJ2-5, with 9 positions matching TRBD1. This CDR3 is built from 16 residues. In germline, CDR1 is MGHRA, CDR2 YSYEKL. V dropped 2 bases and J dropped 5; count of bases not matched to a gene: 9. As DNA, the CDR3 is TGCGCCAGCAGCCAACCGAACAGGGGGCTGGGGGAGACCCAGTACTTC. Its translation is CASSQPNRGLGETQYF.

This chain links TRBV2 with TRBJ1-5; no clear D. Trimming left V 5 bases short and J 8 bases short, with 16 bases between. This CDR3 is built from 14 residues. The germline V gene has CDR1 SNHLY and CDR2 FYNNEI. The CDR3, as DNA: TGTGCCAGCAGTATCATCCAGGTGCAGGAGCCCCAGCATTTT. Amino acids: CASSIIQVQEPQHF.

This clonotype was seen ten or more times. At one of its ends the junction is not consistent with the germline gene, which may arise from a read error. Written as DNA, the CDR3 is TGCGCCAGCAGCTTGGGACAGGGGATAGATACGCAGTATTTT. This codes for CASSLGQGIDTQYF. V gene TRBV12-3 or TRBV12-4 combines with J gene TRBJ2-3; 10 nucleotides line up with TRBD1. The CDR3 is made up of 14 amino acids.

The gene calls are TRBV9 and TRBJ2-5; D ambiguous. The ends were cut back, 4 bases at V and 5 bases at J, with 15 bases in the middle. Germline CDR1 SGDLS, CDR2 YYNGEE. The CDR3 is made up of 14 amino acids. In nucleotides, the CDR3 is TGTGCCAGCAGCCCCGGTCGACCCGGGGAGACCCAGTACTTC. Protein: CASSPGRPGETQYF.

This clonotype was seen many times. The chain carries TRBV12-3 or TRBV12-4 and TRBJ2-1; D remains unclear. V was trimmed by 5 bases and J by 10 bases, leaving 9 bases between them. There are 11 residues in the CDR3. This CDR3 reads CASSRRGEQFF. The CDR3 region has the DNA TGTGCCAGCAGTAGGCGTGGAGAGCAGTTCTTC.

The rearrangement joins TRBV6-2 or TRBV6-3 to TRBJ1-1; 9 bases map to TRBD1. The V gene end was trimmed by 4 bases and the J gene end by 4 bases; junction bases not matched to a gene: 4. CDR3 length: 14 amino acids. Germline assignment: CDR1 MNHEY and CDR2 SVGEGT. CDR3 protein: CASSWDRVSTEAFF. In DNA form, the CDR3 reads TGTGCCAGCAGTTGGGACAGGGTTTCCACTGAAGCTTTCTTT.

V gene TRBV29-1 combines with J gene TRBJ1-1, with D uncertain. Trimming removed 6 bases from V and 1 base from J, with 12 bases in between. The CDR3 has 13 amino acids. Looked up from germline, CDR1 is SQVTM and CDR2 is ANQGSEA. CDR3 in amino acids: CSVSSGQNTEAFF. CDR3 nucleotides: TGCAGCGTGTCTTCAGGCCAGAACACTGAAGCTTTCTTT.

This clonotype came up many times. The chain links TRBV20-1 to TRBJ2-7; 14 nucleotides align to TRBD2. This CDR3 is built from 14 residues. The V segment lost 6 bases and the J segment 5 bases; nucleotides outside the gene matches: 6. Per germline, CDR1 DFQATT and CDR2 SNEGSKA (reference sequence). Here the CDR3 reads CSAIGTSGSHEQYF. The CDR3 DNA reads TGCAGTGCGATAGGGACTAGCGGGAGCCACGAGCAGTACTTC.

This clonotype turned up a few times. V usage is TRBV29-1 and J usage is TRBJ2-5; a possible D gene is TRBD2 (5 bases). The CDR3 covers 13 residues. Trimming took 3 bases from V and 5 from J, leaving 13 bases between them. Germline assignment: CDR1 SQVTM and CDR2 ANQGSEA. As DNA, the CDR3 is TGCAGCGTTGAGACGGGAAATGGGGAGACCCAGTACTTC. This sequence encodes CSVETGNGETQYF. Full variable domain (missing parts from reference TRBV29-1 and TRBJ2-5): SAVISQKPSRDICQRGTSLTIQCQVDSQVTMMFWYRQQPGQSLTLIATANQGSEATYESGFVIDKFPISRPNLTFSTLTVSNMSPEDSSIYLCSVETGNGETQYFGPGTRLLVL.

This clonotype has more than one count but fewer than ten. The CDR3 nucleotides are TGTGCCAGCAGTAAATCACTAGCGGGGGGCACCGGGGAGCTGTTTTTT. It translates to CASSKSLAGGTGELFF. The genes are TRBV6-2 or TRBV6-3 and TRBJ2-2; TRBD2 agrees at 12 bases. Germline lookup yields CDR1 MNHEY and CDR2 SVGEGT. J lost 4 bases, V lost 5 bases, and 5 bases had no gene match. The CDR3 spans 16 residues.

This clonotype was detected a few times. This sequence joins TRBV20-1 and TRBJ2-3; D remains unclear. Germline-derived CDR1 and CDR2 are DFQATT and SNEGSKA (reference sequence). V gave up 2 bases and J gave up 6 bases, with 18 bases separating them. There are 15 residues in the CDR3. This CDR3 is CSARNDGRSSDTQYF. The CDR3 DNA reads as TGCAGTGCTAGAAATGACGGAAGGTCTTCGGATACGCAGTATTTT.

This clonotype was detected ten times or more. The chain couples TRBV7-3 to TRBJ2-5, with D perhaps TRBD1 (5 bases). Germline assignment: CDR1 SGHTA and CDR2 FQGTGA. The CDR3 loop spans 14 amino acids. The V and J ends lost 0 bases and 4 bases respectively, with 9 bases between them. CDR3 nucleotide sequence: TGTGCCAGCAGCTTAACAGGGGCAGGAGAGACCCAGTACTTC. Amino acid sequence: CASSLTGAGETQYF.

The CDR3 is CASSPTAFGTPYEQYF. DNA of the CDR3: TGTGCCAGCAGCCCTACGGCTTTTGGCACTCCCTACGAGCAGTACTTC. This chain connects TRBV7-2 to TRBJ2-7; unclear D gene. This CDR3 is 16 amino acids long. V was trimmed by 5 bases and J by 2 bases, leaving 19 bases between them. Germline assignment: CDR1 SGHTA and CDR2 FQGNSA.

This clonotype was counted between two and nine times. This chain joins TRBV20-1 and TRBJ2-3, with D uncertain. Germline V CDR1 and CDR2: DFQATT, SNEGSKA (reference sequence). V was shortened by 2 bases and J by 0 bases, with 9 bases between the two germline ends. The CDR3 runs 14 residues. DNA of the CDR3: TGCAGTGCTAGAATAGGGTCCAGCACAGATACGCAGTATTTT. As protein: CSARIGSSTDTQYF.

Many counts were recorded for this clonotype. This chain links TRBV6-1 with TRBJ1-1; D might be TRBD1 (6 bases). Looked up from germline, CDR1 is MNHNS and CDR2 is SASEGT. The V gene lost 7 bases and the J gene lost 1 base, with 13 bases spanning the gap. The CDR3 totals 14 residues. This CDR3 reads CASILSGANTEAFF. The CDR3 nucleotides are TGTGCCAGCATCTTATCAGGGGCGAACACTGAAGCTTTCTTT.

This clonotype was detected only a few times. The chain uses TRBV4-3 and TRBJ1-3, with D unclear. The CDR3 totals 16 residues. V was shortened by 1 base and J by 0 bases, with 10 bases between the two germline ends. Germline lookup yields CDR1 LGHNA and CDR2 YSLEER. CDR3 nucleotide sequence: TGCGCCAGCAGCCAAGGGAAGGGATACTCTGGAAACACCATATATTTT. This sequence encodes CASSQGKGYSGNTIYF.

The sample holds a few counts of this clonotype. This chain joins TRBV18 and TRBJ1-1, with D hard to call. The length of the CDR3 is 14 residues. Trimming pared 3 bases from V and 3 bases from J, leaving 11 bases between. CDR1 is KGHSH and CDR2 is LQKENI in the germline V gene. CDR3 sequence: CASSPPGLDTEAFF. The CDR3 region has the DNA TGTGCCAGCTCACCCCCCGGGCTTGACACTGAAGCTTTCTTT. Supplemented by reference TRBV18 and TRBJ1-1, the full variable domain reads NAGVMQNPRHLVRRRGQEARLRCSPMKGHSHVYWYRQLPEEGLKFMVYLQKENIIDESGMPKERFSAEFPKEGPSILRIQQVVRGDSAAYFCASSPPGLDTEAFFGQGTRLTVV.